A selection of T cell receptor beta chains follows, all from one sample in a study of CD8 T cells in Susac syndrome. TCRdb called the immunoSEQ multiplex PCR reads again in MiXCR, with one record for every CDR3 protein. The repertoire holds 150,000 to 200,000 distinct CDR3 sequences, with 95% as singletons. The sample consisted of CD8+ T cells from PBMCs. The receptors were gathered from a human donor with multiple sclerosis. Each CDR3 is given with its conserved first and last residue. Each record gives: D gene, J gene, clone size, V gene, CDR3 protein, CDR3 DNA. A D gene is named only where the DNA matches it firmly. Clone size appears in some rows only: once, few, many, or a class for an expanded clone.

D: .; J: TRBJ2-3; size: .; V: TRBV27; CDR3: CASSLYRAGDTQYF; DNA: TGTGCCAGCAGTTTATACAGGGCGGGAGATACGCAGTATTTT
D: .; J: TRBJ1-1; size: .; V: TRBV5-6; CDR3: CASSAPMEGNTEAFF; DNA: TGTGCCAGCAGCGCCCCAATGGAAGGGAACACTGAAGCTTTCTTT
D: .; J: TRBJ2-5; size: .; V: TRBV9; CDR3: CASSGGGSGQETQYF; DNA: TGTGCCAGCAGCGGAGGGGGTAGCGGCCAAGAGACCCAGTACTTC
D: .; J: TRBJ2-1; size: .; V: TRBV20-1; CDR3: CSASGGRSSYNEQFF; DNA: TGCAGTGCTTCTGGTGGACGGAGCTCCTACAATGAGCAGTTCTTC
D: .; J: TRBJ2-7; size: .; V: TRBV28; CDR3: CASSLWGNSYEQYF; DNA: TGTGCCAGCAGTTTATGGGGCAACTCGTACGAGCAGTACTTC
D: .; J: TRBJ2-7; size: .; V: TRBV13; CDR3: CASSPGPSVEQYF; DNA: TGTGCCAGCAGCCCAGGCCCTTCAGTTGAGCAGTACTTC
D: .; J: TRBJ1-1; size: .; V: TRBV2; CDR3: CASNKWGERNTEAFF; DNA: TGTGCCAGCAACAAATGGGGGGAACGGAACACTGAAGCTTTCTTT
D: TRBD1; J: TRBJ1-5; size: .; V: TRBV4-1; CDR3: CASSLLDRGSQPQHF; DNA: TGCGCCAGCAGCCTCCTGGACAGGGGTAGTCAGCCCCAGCATTTT
D: .; J: TRBJ2-3; size: .; V: TRBV11-2; CDR3: CASSLDPTYTQYF; DNA: TGTGCCAGCAGCTTAGATCCAACTTATACGCAGTATTTT
D: .; J: TRBJ1-1; size: .; V: TRBV20-1; CDR3: CSARWVENTEAFF; DNA: TGCAGTGCTAGGTGGGTGGAGAACACTGAAGCTTTCTTT
D: TRBD2; J: TRBJ2-1; size: .; V: TRBV20-1; CDR3: CSARGLADYNEQFF; DNA: TGCAGTGCTAGAGGACTAGCGGATTACAATGAGCAGTTCTTC
D: TRBD2; J: TRBJ2-3; size: .; V: TRBV28; CDR3: CASSYLTSGGGTQYF; DNA: TGTGCCAGCAGTTACTTGACTAGCGGGGGGGGTACGCAGTATTTT
D: TRBD2; J: TRBJ2-3; size: .; V: TRBV9; CDR3: CASSPSGGVDTQYF; DNA: TGTGCCAGCAGCCCGAGCGGGGGTGTAGATACGCAGTATTTT
D: TRBD1; J: TRBJ1-1; size: .; V: TRBV29-1; CDR3: CSVEGEGQGIFEAFF; DNA: TGCAGCGTTGAGGGAGAGGGACAGGGTATTTTTGAAGCTTTCTTT
D: TRBD2; J: TRBJ2-1; size: once; V: TRBV11-2; CDR3: CASAPSGSFYNEQFF; DNA: TGTGCCAGCGCTCCTAGCGGGAGTTTCTACAATGAGCAGTTCTTC
D: TRBD1; J: TRBJ2-7; size: .; V: TRBV7-8; CDR3: CASSSLIQGGSYEQYF; DNA: TGTGCCAGCAGCTCCCTAATACAGGGGGGCTCCTACGAGCAGTACTTC
D: TRBD1; J: TRBJ1-2; size: .; V: TRBV29-1; CDR3: CSVDGQGGFLYGYTF; DNA: TGCAGCGTTGACGGCCAGGGGGGATTCCTCTATGGCTACACCTTC
D: .; J: TRBJ2-2; size: .; V: TRBV7-6; CDR3: CASSLDRFGELFF; DNA: TGTGCCAGCAGCTTAGATCGTTTCGGGGAGCTGTTTTTT
D: TRBD2; J: TRBJ2-3; size: .; V: TRBV7-3; CDR3: CASSLTGASGDIPTDTQYF; DNA: TGTGCCAGCAGCTTAACGGGGGCTAGCGGGGACATACCCACAGATACGCAGTATTTT
D: .; J: TRBJ2-7; size: .; V: TRBV4-1; CDR3: CASSQESETYEQYF; DNA: TGCGCCAGCAGCCAAGAGTCCGAAACCTACGAGCAGTACTTC
D: .; J: TRBJ1-1; size: .; V: TRBV7-8; CDR3: CASSFTNTEAFF; DNA: TGTGCCAGCAGCTTTACTAACACTGAAGCTTTCTTT
D: .; J: TRBJ1-1; size: .; V: TRBV29-1; CDR3: CSVVGKEAFF; DNA: TGCAGCGTTGTCGGGAAGGAAGCTTTCTTT
D: .; J: TRBJ2-1; size: few; V: TRBV27; CDR3: CASSYGSLNEQFF; DNA: TGTGCCAGCAGTTACGGGTCGCTGAATGAGCAGTTCTTC
D: .; J: TRBJ2-2; size: .; V: TRBV15; CDR3: CATSIEGGELFF; DNA: TGTGCCACCAGCATCGAGGGCGGGGAGCTGTTTTTT
D: TRBD2; J: TRBJ2-7; size: .; V: TRBV20-1; CDR3: CSARGLAESSYEQYF; DNA: TGCAGTGCTAGAGGACTAGCGGAGAGCTCCTACGAGCAGTACTTC